The 20 T cell receptor beta chains reported below all come from one sample, sequenced in a study of blood T cell repertoires in COVID-19. TCRdb keeps only in-frame clones here, not all; method: immunoSEQ multiplex PCR. The sample lists about 400,000 clones, around 89% seen once, with roughly 1.2% in the top ten. The sequenced sample was peripheral blood. The receptors originated from a middle-aged man with acute or convalescent COVID-19.

In regard to this clone: Within the sample, other DNA sequences also encode this same CDR3. The chain couples TRBV9 to TRBJ1-1, with D tentatively TRBD1 (5 bases). Per the germline V gene, CDR1 is SGDLS and CDR2 is YYNGEE. The CDR3 contains 13 residues. V lost 1 base to trimming and J lost 4 bases, with 8 bases between them. In DNA form, the CDR3 reads TGTGCCAGCAGCGTAACCGGGGGCACTGAAGCTTTCTTT. This translates into CASSVTGGTEAFF.

V is TRBV5-1 and J is TRBJ1-1, with D perhaps TRBD1 (5 bases). Germline CDR1 SGHRS, CDR2 YFSETQ. V lost 4 bases to trimming and J lost 7 bases, with 11 bases between them. The CDR3 has 12 amino acids. The CDR3 region has the DNA TGCGCCAGCAGCCCCCAGGGTGATGAAGCTTTCTTT. Translating gives CASSPQGDEAFF.

This sequence joins TRBV10-3 and TRBJ1-3; tentative D call: TRBD1 (5 bases). The ends were cut back, 4 bases at V and 9 bases at J, with 13 bases in the middle. CDR1 and CDR2 (germline): ENHRY, SYGVKD. The CDR3 has 13 residues. CDR3 sequence: CAISGDPEGTIYF. The CDR3 DNA reads as TGTGCCATCAGTGGGGACCCGGAGGGCACCATATATTTT.

The CDR3 region has the DNA TGTGCCAGCAGCTTATCTACTAGCGGATCCTACGAGCAGTACTTC. Amino acid sequence: CASSLSTSGSYEQYF. The V and J genes are TRBV7-8 and TRBJ2-7; 8 nucleotides align to TRBD2. Germline CDR1 SGHVS, CDR2 FQNEAQ. There are 15 residues in the CDR3. The junction had 4 bases not matched to a gene; V was cut back by 2 bases and J by 1 base. Full variable domain (remainder filled in from reference TRBV7-8 and TRBJ2-7): GAGVSQSPRYKVAKRGQDVALRCDPISGHVSLFWYQQALGQGPEFLTYFQNEAQLDKSGLPSDRFFAERPEGSVSTLKIQRTQQEDSAVYLCASSLSTSGSYEQYFGPGTRLTVT.

The chain is built from TRBV7-3 and TRBJ1-6; D is unresolved. CDR3 length: 13 residues. CDR1 is SGHTA, CDR2 FQGTGA, per germline. The V and J ends lost 5 bases and 8 bases respectively, with 10 bases between them. CDR3 amino acids: CASSRDQDSPLHF. Here the CDR3 DNA reads TGTGCCAGCAGCCGTGACCAGGATTCACCCCTCCACTTT.

This sequence joins TRBV9 and TRBJ1-6; 7 bases line up with TRBD1. CDR1 SGDLS and CDR2 YYNGEE come from the germline V gene. Losses at the gene ends were 3 bases for V and 7 bases for J; bases not matched to a gene: 1. This CDR3 comprises 13 residues. The CDR3 nucleotides are TGTGCCAGCAGCGGGGGACAGAATTCACCCCTCCACTTT. Residues: CASSGGQNSPLHF. Complete variable domain (other parts from reference TRBV9 and TRBJ1-6): DSGVTQTPKHLITATGQRVTLRCSPRSGDLSVYWYQQSLDQGLQFLIQYYNGEERAKGNILERFSAQQFPDLHSELNLSSLELGDSALYFCASSGGQNSPLHFGNGTRLTVT.

This clone was observed once. This sequence joins TRBV28 and TRBJ2-3, with D possibly being TRBD2 (6 bases). V lost 3 bases to trimming and J lost 6 bases, with 7 bases between them. Germline CDR1 is MDHEN and CDR2 is SYDVKM. The CDR3 spans 12 residues. This CDR3 is CASSLEGDTQYF. CDR3 sequence (DNA): TGTGCCAGCAGTTTGGAGGGGGATACGCAGTATTTT.

As regards this clone: Germline is not matched at one junction end, which may reflect a read error. The chain recombines TRBV7-7 with TRBJ2-2; tentative D call: TRBD1 (6 bases). Germline CDR1 SSHAT, CDR2 FNYEAQ (reference sequence). The CDR3 consists of 16 residues. The CDR3 DNA reads as TGTGCTAGCAGCTTAGGTGGGGACACCAACACCGGGGAGCTGTTTTTT. This translates into CASSLGGDTNTGELFF.

This clone was observed a single time. The rearrangement joins TRBV29-1 to TRBJ1-4; 8 bases line up with TRBD1. Germline lookup yields CDR1 SQVTM and CDR2 ANQGSEA. V lost 0 bases and J lost 5; bases outside the gene matches: 8. CDR3 length: 16 amino acids. The CDR3 coding sequence is TGCAGCGTTGAAGATCAGGGGGCAGGATTGAATGAAAAACTGTTTTTT. As protein: CSVEDQGAGLNEKLFF.

The chain has TRBV19 and TRBJ1-4, with 7 positions matching TRBD1. V shed 4 bases and J 3 bases; nucleotides not matched to a gene: 5. This CDR3 spans 15 amino acids. Germline values: CDR1 LNHDA, CDR2 SQIVND (reference sequence). CDR3 sequence (DNA): TGTGCCAGTAGTACGACAGGGTTGGCTAATGAAAAACTGTTTTTT. It is translated as CASSTTGLANEKLFF.

This sequence joins TRBV24-1 and TRBJ2-7; perhaps TRBD1 as D (6 bases). The CDR3 length is 15 residues. Trimming took off 3 bases at V and 0 bases at J, with 11 bases between the two ends. Germline V gives CDR1 KGHDR, CDR2 SFDVKD. The CDR3: CATSDRDTGSYEQYF. DNA for the CDR3: TGTGCCACCAGTGATCGGGACACAGGCTCCTACGAGCAGTACTTC.

The chain joins TRBV11-2 to TRBJ1-5, with 7 bases fitting TRBD1. Germline CDR1 is SGHAT and CDR2 is FQNNGV. J gave up 4 bases and V 5 bases, and 5 bases lay outside the gene matches. This CDR3 is 14 amino acids long. For the CDR3, the DNA is TGTGCCAGCAGCAAGGGGGCCGGAAATCAGCCCCAGCATTTT. This gives the protein CASSKGAGNQPQHF.

The gene calls are TRBV19 and TRBJ1-6, with no clear D. Germline assignment: CDR1 LNHDA and CDR2 SQIVND (reference sequence). Trimming removed 8 bases from V and 7 bases from J, with 15 bases in between. This CDR3 contains 14 residues. The chain's CDR3 is CASPGRDPNSPLHF. Here the CDR3 DNA reads TGTGCCAGTCCCGGGAGAGACCCAAATTCACCCCTCCACTTT.

In its sample, this clone was seen a few times. The V and J genes are TRBV7-8 and TRBJ1-6; a possible D gene is TRBD1 (6 bases). V was cut by 4 bases and J by 7 bases, with 8 bases left in between. This CDR3 spans 13 amino acids. Germline values: CDR1 SGHVS, CDR2 FQNEAQ. The CDR3 loop is CASSWGGNSPLHF. The CDR3 nucleotides read TGTGCCAGCAGCTGGGGGGGCAATTCACCCCTCCACTTT.

The chain uses TRBV27 and TRBJ2-7; 9 bases fit TRBD1. V trimming: 4 bases; J trimming: 7 bases; junction bases outside the gene matches: 14. This CDR3 spans 16 amino acids. Germline values: CDR1 MNHEY, CDR2 SMNVEV (reference sequence). The chain's CDR3 is CASSSLSGTGLWEQYF. The CDR3 DNA reads TGTGCCAGCAGTTCCCTCTCCGGGACAGGGTTGTGGGAGCAGTACTTC.

The J gene is TRBJ1-1, the V gene TRBV14; D uncertain. Germline V gene lookup returns CDR1 SGHDN and CDR2 FVKESK. V was clipped by 2 bases and J by 5 bases, with 9 bases between them. The CDR3 covers 13 residues. CDR3 sequence reads: CASSQWGGTEAFF. CDR3 in DNA: TGTGCCAGCAGCCAATGGGGAGGGACTGAAGCTTTCTTT.

The rearrangement uses TRBV7-3 and TRBJ2-7; 9 bases are a match to TRBD2. Germline V CDR1 and CDR2: SGHTA, FQGTGA. V lost 2 bases to trimming and J lost 4 bases; unmatched junction nucleotides: 6. The CDR3 has 15 amino acids. CDR3 region: CASSLGGGALYEQYF. For the CDR3, the DNA is TGTGCCAGCAGCTTAGGCGGGGGGGCCTTGTACGAGCAGTACTTC.

The CDR3 region is CASSDRQEILTGELFF. The CDR3 nucleotides read TGTGCCAGCAGCGATAGACAGGAAATTCTGACCGGGGAGCTGTTTTTT. The chain links TRBV5-6 to TRBJ2-2, with a weak D call TRBD1 (6 bases). CDR1 and CDR2 from the germline V gene are SGHDT and YYEEEE. This CDR3 is built from 16 residues. V gave up 4 bases and J gave up 5 bases, with 18 bases separating them.

The chain has TRBV6-4 and TRBJ2-7; 7 positions match TRBD2. The germline gives CDR1 MRHNA, CDR2 SNTAGT. The CDR3 loop spans 17 amino acids. Trimming cost V 1 base and J 4 bases; bases outside gene matches: 13. Written as DNA, the CDR3 is TGTGCCAGCAGTGACTTTGGTGGGGAGGGCGGGATATACGAGCAGTACTTC. This translates into CASSDFGGEGGIYEQYF.

In this sample, this clone turned up once. The chain has TRBV2 and TRBJ1-1; TRBD1 matches at 7 bases. This CDR3 spans 15 amino acids. V gave up 2 bases and J gave up 1 base; unmatched junction bases: 4. The V gene's germline CDR1 is SNHLY and CDR2 FYNNEI. The CDR3 region has the DNA TGTGCCAGCAGTGAACTTGGGACAGAGAACACTGAAGCTTTCTTT. It encodes CASSELGTENTEAFF.